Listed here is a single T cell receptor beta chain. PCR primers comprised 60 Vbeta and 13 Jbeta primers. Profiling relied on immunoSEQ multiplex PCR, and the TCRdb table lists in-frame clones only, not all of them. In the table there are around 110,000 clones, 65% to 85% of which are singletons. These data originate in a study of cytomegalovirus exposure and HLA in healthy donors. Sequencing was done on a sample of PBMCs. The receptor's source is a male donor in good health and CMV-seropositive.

CDR3 sequence (DNA): TGTGCCAGCAGCCCCTGGACAGGATATCATGAGCAGTTCTTC. It codes for CASSPWTGYHEQFF. The chain employs TRBV7-2 and TRBJ2-1; TRBD1 aligns across 7 bases. CDR1 is SGHTA and CDR2 is FQGNSA in the germline V gene. CDR3 length equals 14 residues. The V gene end was trimmed by 5 bases and the J gene end by 8 bases; junction bases not matched to a gene: 9.